These 7 T cell receptor beta chains share one sample of origin, sequenced in a study of CXCR3-negative and CXCR3-positive naive CD8 T cells. Findings and limits, study-wide: CXCR3-expressing naive cells carried TRB CDR3s more hydrophobic than those of CXCR3-negative naive cells.

These receptors have no identified antigens. UMI-tagged TRB cDNA libraries were built via 5' RACE. TCRdb re-analyzed the 5' RACE reads; it lists each CDR3 protein once, without DNA. The clone table shows 60,000 to 65,000 distinct CDR3 sequences, with the ten largest holding 0.7% to 0.95%. Input material: naive CXCR3+ CD8+ T cells from blood. The subset is: CD45RO-CCR7+CD27+CD95- naive CD8+ T cells expressing CXCR3 (TNR3+). The receptors originated from a human donor in good health. Some clones in this sample may be carry-over from other donors' samples.

V and J are TRBV4-3 and TRBJ2-7; as DNA is missing, the TRBD2 call by TCRdb cannot be tested. The length of the CDR3 is 16 residues. Germline loops: CDR1 LGHNA, CDR2 YSLEER. This CDR3 reads CASSQGTSGYSYEQYF.

The gene calls are TRBV10-1 and TRBJ2-7; with no DNA, the TCRdb D assignment of TRBD1 cannot be verified. The CDR3 consists of 12 residues. Germline V gene data show CDR1 as WNHNN and CDR2 as SYGVQD (reference sequence). The CDR3 sequence is CASSERGCEQYF.

This chain joins TRBV6-2 or TRBV6-3 and TRBJ2-5. Germline loops: CDR1 MNHEY, CDR2 SVGEGT. The CDR3 has 11 amino acids. CDR3 in amino acids: CASSYGETQYF.

The chain couples TRBV19 to TRBJ2-1; TCRdb picks TRBD1, but there is no DNA to check that call. The CDR3 length is 12 residues. Germline V CDR1 and CDR2: LNHDA, SQIVND (reference sequence). This CDR3 is CASSIVGGEQFF.

This sequence joins TRBV5-1 and TRBJ1-1. The CDR3 is 15 amino acids. CDR1 is SGHRS, CDR2 YFSETQ, per germline. This chain's CDR3 is CASSLAHALNTEAFF.

The chain is built from TRBV4-2 and TRBJ2-7. CDR1 is LGHNA and CDR2 is YNFKEQ in the germline V gene. This CDR3 comprises 14 residues. The CDR3 is CASSQEDGSYEQYF.

V usage is TRBV20-1 and J usage is TRBJ2-5; lacking DNA, the TRBD1 call made by TCRdb goes unchecked. The CDR3 covers 16 residues. The germline V gene encodes CDR1 DFQATT and CDR2 SNEGSKA (reference sequence). The CDR3 region is CSASIVPVGIKETQYF.